The 2 T cell receptor beta chains below were found in one sample sequenced in a study of control samples from healthy donors and cancer patients. The assay was immunoSEQ multiplex PCR, and TCRdb's table has in-frame clones only and misses some. Among 130,000 to 150,000 clones, approximately 90% were seen once, and the ten largest hold roughly 8.7%. The sample taken for sequencing was blood. The receptors originated from a woman younger than 45 in good health.

This rearrangement joins TRBV2 to TRBJ1-2; D possibly corresponds to TRBD1 (6 bases). This CDR3 spans 14 amino acids. The V end was cut by 6 bases, the J end by 4 bases, with 15 bases between. The germline CDR1 and CDR2 sequences are SNHLY and FYNNEI. The CDR3 sequence: CASSYAGQFYGYTF. DNA for the CDR3: TGTGCCAGCAGCTACGCCGGACAGTTCTATGGCTACACCTTC.

The chain has TRBV9 and TRBJ2-2; 7 nucleotides align to TRBD1. Per germline, CDR1 SGDLS and CDR2 YYNGEE. Trimming at V came to 2 bases and at J to 0 bases, leaving 1 base not matched to a gene. The CDR3 extends over 15 amino acids. The CDR3 DNA is TGTGCCAGCAGCGTGACAGGGACGAACACCGGGGAGCTGTTTTTT. Translation: CASSVTGTNTGELFF.